The subject of this entry is one TCR beta chain. This sample was included in a study of blood T cell repertoires in COVID-19. In the study overall: The origin of the acute and convalescent COVID-19 samples was the United States, Italy and Spain.

As handled by the study authors: By means of reference gene primer amplification, nucleated cell counts were estimated. Measured with immunoSEQ multiplex PCR; TCRdb has only the in-frame clones, and not every one. That table is the source of V, J and clone size, and D and trimming were worked out from the DNA. Counted here are 30,000 to 45,000 clones, approximately 90% occurring once; the ten biggest clones make up approximately 2.3%. Material for sequencing was peripheral blood. The sequence was obtained from a man aged 50 to 60 with active COVID-19.

The CDR3 coding sequence is TGTGCCAGCAGCTCCGACTCCTTATCCACTGAAGCTTTCTTT. Amino acids: CASSSDSLSTEAFF. The chain carries TRBV7-2 and TRBJ1-1; no firm D call. V lost 4 bases and J lost 4, with 13 bases in between. Germline V gene sequence: CDR1 SGHTA, CDR2 FQGNSA. This CDR3 is 14 amino acids long.